The T cell receptor beta chain described here comes from a study of shared clonotypes between healthy human individuals. General study results and limits: The naive CD4 repertoires of a few donors were compared, and 5% to 6.5% of clonotypes were shared. Among donors, sharing of clonotypes was expected to be affected by sequencing depth.

Measured with immunoSEQ multiplex PCR; TCRdb has only the in-frame clones, and not every one. The sample consists of about 2 million clones, 85% to 95% of them appearing once. Each of the donors was a healthy adult who was HIV-negative and had not had a recent acute infection or vaccination. With respect to this clone: The antigen remains unidentified.

The sample taken for sequencing was naive CD4+ T cells sorted from blood. Subset indicated: CD45RA+ positively selected. This sequence was found in a man in his late teens or twenties in good health.

CDR3 sequence: CASRSTGGPNEKLFF. CDR3 nucleotides: TGTGCCAGCAGATCCACAGGGGGCCCTAATGAAAAACTGTTTTTT. J is TRBJ1-4 and V is TRBV6-5, with TRBD1 matching over 9 bases. V lost 6 bases, J lost 3 bases, and 5 bases stayed unmatched. This CDR3 spans 15 amino acids. Germline V gives CDR1 MNHEY, CDR2 SVGAGI.